This TCR beta chain comes out of a study of blood T cell repertoires in COVID-19 (TCRdb year 2020). Background on the whole study: Recovered participants in ImmuneRACE Cohort 3 were defined by two consecutive negative NP/OP PCR tests, clearance by a healthcare professional, or resolution of symptoms. The samples were drawn from the first 160 participants of the ongoing ImmuneRACE study and from 1,254 subjects provided by 6 global collaborators. The material from the prospective study consisted of cDNA or gDNA derived from T cells, B-cell-depleted T cells, or PBMCs. HLA class I and class II types, where available, came from metadata supplied by the sample provider rather than from assay-based typing. Collaborator samples came from the United States, Italy and Spain and covered acute and convalescent phases of COVID-19. Deeply sampled blood TCRbeta repertoires from subjects exposed to, actively infected with, or recovered from COVID-19 were included in the dataset. The repertoires were made available in a free public database intended to serve as a resource for research on the immune response to SARS-CoV-2. Sample metadata almost always included a de-identified subject ID, COVID-19 status, age in years and sex. What the research found in general, with its limitations: The quantity of clinical and demographic metadata differed by source and by participant and was supplied without curation.

Participants in the prospective study were aged about 18 to 89 years, lived in some 24 United States geographic areas, and enrolled through a virtual design. In the prospective study, cohorts were assigned on the basis of participant-reported clinical history obtained from a screening survey and a study questionnaire. Mobile phlebotomists in the prospective study collected whole blood, serum and a nasopharyngeal or oropharyngeal swab from every participant. Prospective study participants could optionally give additional blood draws and questionnaires over a roughly 2-month period. Blood samples from the prospective study were shipped frozen or at room temperature prior to DNA extraction. CDR1 SGHAT and CDR2 FQNNGV are derived from the germline V gene. Relative to germline, V is missing 2 bases and J is missing 8 bases, with 8 bases of the junction outside any gene match. The cysteine opens and the phenylalanine closes a CDR3 of 15 amino acids. The entry retains the CDR3 DNA only, 45 bases that are in frame from base 1.

TCRbeta CDR3 regions were amplified from genomic DNA by means of the immunoSEQ Assay, a bias-controlled multiplex PCR. For the original study's pipeline: Nucleated cell counts per sample were estimated from amplification of reference gene primers within the assay. To quantify the absolute abundance of each unique TCRbeta CDR3 rearrangement, sequence reads were collapsed and filtered. For each sample, productive Simpson clonality was calculated as the square root of Simpson's diversity index over productive rearrangements. This immuneACCESS table, as held by TCRdb, lists in-frame sequences with V and J called but not all clones. Of the missing ones, under half trace to an unresolved V gene in checked studies; the others have no known cause. That table furnishes V, J and clone size, whereas the DNA furnished D and trimming. In all, the sample holds more than 200,000 clones, and around 87% of those were seen once. 7.2% of the sample comes from the top ten.

With respect to this clone: Its cognate antigen has yet to be identified. Base qualities are not at hand, and no much larger clone is one base apart.

This chain joins TRBV11-2 to TRBJ2-1; 8 bases in between match TRBD2. This clonotype was sampled from a man aged 25-45 years in a cohort exposed to, infected with or recovered from COVID-19 (not recorded which). Sample: PBMCs or T cells enriched from blood (not recorded which). At the DNA level, the sequence is TGTGCCAGCAGCTTACTTTGGACTAGCCGGGATGAGCAGTTCTTC. Its coded protein is CASSLLWTSRDEQFF. The reference TRBV11-2 and TRBJ2-1 proteins fill in what lies around the CDR3, so the full variable domain reads EAGVAQSPRYKIIEKRQSVAFWCNPISGHATLYWYQQILGQGPKLLIQFQNNGVVDDSQLPKDRFSAERLKGVDSTLKIQPAKLEDSAVYLCASSLLWTSRDEQFFGPGTRLTVL.